This T cell receptor (beta chain) was retrieved from a study of tumor-infiltrating lymphocytes in localized non-small cell lung cancer. Study-level information: Several tumor histologies, both smoking statuses, and some post-neoadjuvant chemotherapy samples were included.

Overall study findings and caveats: Tumor T-cell fraction from TCR sequencing was not associated with recurrence-free survival (p = 0.61). T-cell fraction did not differ between immunotypes IM1 and IM2. Higher tumor T cell infiltration than in uninvolved lung was supported by TCRbeta sequencing.

The CDR3 runs 13 residues. Germline lookup yields CDR1 SGHRS and CDR2 YFSETQ. V lost 5 bases, J lost 2 bases, and 10 bases lay in between. Profiled with immunoSEQ multiplex PCR; TCRdb holds only in-frame clones, not every one. The repertoire holds about 14,000 clones, with about 74% as singletons. Concerning this clone: Its antigen is currently unknown.

Sequencing input: lung tumor tissue. This sequence joins TRBV5-1 and TRBJ2-5, with D perhaps matching TRBD1 (6 bases). The TCR was taken from a human donor with non-small cell lung cancer. The CDR3 bases are TGCGCCAGCAGGGGGGCGTTGCAAGAGACCCAGTACTTC. It yields the protein CASRGALQETQYF.